This paragraph covers one T cell receptor beta chain sequence. Donors in Cohort 3 who had recovered were those with two negative PCRs, healthcare professional clearance, or resolution of their symptoms. The sample comes from a study of blood T cell repertoires in COVID-19. At the level of the study: T cells, B-cell-depleted T cells, or PBMCs provided the cDNA or gDNA that served as material.

In the original processing: Amplification of reference gene primers was used by the study to estimate nucleated cell counts. Assay used: immunoSEQ multiplex PCR; TCRdb lists only in-frame clones, some missing. D and trimming come from the DNA, and the V and J calls and clone size come from that table. The sample shows roughly 220,000 clones, less than 90% of them seen only once. Sequenced: PBMCs or T cells enriched from blood (not recorded which). This clonotype originated in a woman younger than 45 who had recovered from COVID-19.

DNA for the CDR3: TGCGCCAGCAGCCAGGGGGACAGGGGAAATCAGCCCCAGCATTTT. Its protein product is CASSQGDRGNQPQHF. This chain uses TRBV4-1 with TRBJ1-5, with 10 bases identical to TRBD1. This CDR3 contains 15 residues. V lost 3 bases to trimming and J lost 4 bases; unmatched junction nucleotides: 3. The germline V gene encodes CDR1 MGHRA and CDR2 YSYEKL.